The 23 T cell receptor beta chains below all came from one sample that was sequenced in a study of cytomegalovirus exposure and HLA in healthy donors (dated by TCRdb to about 2017). Libraries were made using the immunoSEQ multiplex PCR assay. A mixture of 60 forward primers for TCR Vbeta segments and 13 reverse primers for TCR Jbeta segments was used in the multiplex PCR. Held by TCRdb, this immuneACCESS table contains in-frame sequences only and omits some clones. Under half of the omission traces to an unresolved V gene where checked; the cause of the rest is unknown. The sample records some 190,000 clones, 65% to 90% of which are singletons. More than 0.25% of the sample is held by the ten biggest clonotypes. The sequencing input was PBMCs. The receptors here all came from a woman in her 30s in good health and CMV-seronegative.

The chain carries TRBV28 and TRBJ1-1; no clear D gene. The length of the CDR3 is 14 residues. Germline assignment: CDR1 MDHEN and CDR2 SYDVKM. V shed 3 bases and J shed 5 bases, with 13 bases lying between them. In nucleotides, the CDR3 is TGTGCCAGCAGTTTCCGGCTCCGAGGGACTGAAGCTTTCTTT. It is translated as CASSFRLRGTEAFF.

This clone came up a few times. The chain recombines TRBV7-6 with TRBJ2-2; no reliable D call. Trimming removed 0 bases from V and 5 bases from J, with 4 bases in between. CDR3 size: 13 residues. Germline CDR1 SGHVS, CDR2 FNYEAQ. The CDR3 spells CASSLARTGELFF. The CDR3 coding sequence is TGTGCCAGCAGCTTAGCGAGGACCGGGGAGCTGTTTTTT.

The chain couples TRBV5-6 to TRBJ2-7; 7 bases line up with TRBD1. Germline lookup yields CDR1 SGHDT and CDR2 YYEEEE. The CDR3 spans 14 residues. The V and J ends lost 6 bases and 0 bases, in that order; junction bases with no gene match: 6. The chain's CDR3 is CASTPGQSSYEQYF. The CDR3 DNA is TGTGCCAGCACCCCGGGACAGAGCTCCTACGAGCAGTACTTC.

The J gene is TRBJ1-5, the V gene TRBV4-2; D is uncertain. The CDR3 is 16 amino acids. Germline-derived CDR1 and CDR2 are LGHNA and YNFKEQ. Trimming pared 0 bases from V and 0 bases from J, leaving 9 bases between. The CDR3 coding sequence is TGTGCCAGCAGCCAAGATTTACGGTATAGCAATCAGCCCCAGCATTTT. It yields the protein CASSQDLRYSNQPQHF.

This chain uses TRBV5-5 with TRBJ1-1, with 8 bases fitting TRBD1. CDR3 size: 13 residues. CDR1 and CDR2 (germline): SGHKS, YYEKEE (reference sequence). J was trimmed by 5 bases and V by 4 bases; bases with no gene match: 4. The CDR3 loop reads CASSRTGWTEAFF. DNA of the CDR3: TGTGCCAGCAGCCGGACAGGGTGGACTGAAGCTTTCTTT. Full variable domain (remainder filled in from reference TRBV5-5 and TRBJ1-1): DAGVTQSPTHLIKTRGQQVTLRCSPISGHKSVSWYQQVLGQGPQFIFQYYEKEERGRGNFPDRFSARQFPNYSSELNVNALLLGDSALYLCASSRTGWTEAFFGQGTRLTVV.

The CDR3 is CASGNPGQPGNTIYF. CDR3 DNA: TGTGCCAGTGGGAACCCGGGACAGCCTGGAAACACCATATATTTT. The rearrangement uses TRBV19 and TRBJ1-3; 7 nucleotides line up with TRBD1. J lost 2 bases, V lost 8 bases, and 9 bases had no gene match. This CDR3 contains 15 residues. Germline V CDR1 and CDR2: LNHDA, SQIVND (reference sequence).

V gene TRBV15 combines with J gene TRBJ2-7; D might be TRBD2 (5 bases). The germline CDR1 and CDR2 sequences are LNHNV and YYDKDF (reference sequence). The CDR3 spans 15 residues. V was trimmed by 0 bases and J by 6 bases, leaving 15 bases between them. This CDR3 is CATSRELAAASEQYF. In DNA, the CDR3 is TGTGCCACCAGCAGAGAGCTAGCCGCCGCAAGCGAGCAGTACTTC.

This clone was picked up a small number of times. This sample also contains other DNA sequences that code for the same CDR3. The J gene is TRBJ2-5, the V gene TRBV6-1; D might be TRBD1 (5 bases). This CDR3 region has 13 residues. Trimming shortened V by 4 bases and J by 5 bases, and 11 bases separated the two germline ends. Germline V gene sequence: CDR1 MNHNS, CDR2 SASEGT. CDR3: CASSGQGWETQYF. In DNA, the CDR3 is TGTGCCAGCAGTGGGCAGGGCTGGGAGACCCAGTACTTC.

The DNA of the CDR3 is TGTGCCAGCAGCCGGACGACTAGCGGGAGCTACAATGAGCAGTTCTTC. This translates into CASSRTTSGSYNEQFF. The genes are TRBV6-6 and TRBJ2-1, with 12 bases aligning to TRBD2. The CDR3 loop spans 16 amino acids. Germline CDR1 MNHNY, CDR2 SVGAGI (reference sequence). V lost 6 bases and J lost 3; bases outside the gene matches: 6.

CDR3 nucleotides: TGCGCCAGCAGACGGACAGGCCATTTGACTAATGAAAAACTGTTTTTT. Translated: CASRRTGHLTNEKLFF. The gene calls are TRBV5-1 and TRBJ1-4; 7 positions agree with TRBD1. V lost 5 bases, J lost 2 bases, and 9 bases stayed unmatched. This CDR3 region has 16 residues. Germline values: CDR1 SGHRS, CDR2 YFSETQ.

This rearrangement joins TRBV19 to TRBJ1-5; D is ambiguous. Trimming removed 0 bases from V and 7 bases from J, with 13 bases in between. This CDR3 has 15 amino acids. The germline V gene has CDR1 LNHDA and CDR2 SQIVND (reference sequence). The DNA of the CDR3 is TGTGCCAGTAGTATAGATGCGGGAGGCCCACAGCCCCAGCATTTT. This gives the protein CASSIDAGGPQPQHF. Full variable domain (missing parts from reference TRBV19 and TRBJ1-5): DGGITQSPKYLFRKEGQNVTLSCEQNLNHDAMYWYRQDPGQGLRLIYYSQIVNDFQKGDIAEGYSVSREKKESFPLTVTSAQKNPTAFYLCASSIDAGGPQPQHFGDGTRLSIL.

This chain uses TRBV6-1 with TRBJ2-3, with 9 bases aligning to TRBD1. The J segment lost 4 bases and the V segment lost 7 bases, leaving 6 bases of the junction unmatched. This CDR3 is 14 amino acids long. Germline V gene sequence: CDR1 MNHNS, CDR2 SASEGT. The CDR3 DNA is TGTGCCAGCACTCAGGACAGGGGCGCAGATACGCAGTATTTT. Translated: CASTQDRGADTQYF.

The chain uses TRBV6-4 and TRBJ2-1; D unresolved. This CDR3 region has 13 residues. V was trimmed by 0 bases and J by 5 bases, leaving 5 bases between them. The germline CDR1 and CDR2 sequences are MRHNA and SNTAGT. CDR3 nucleotide sequence: TGTGCCAGCAGTGACTCTCAGAACAATGAGCAGTTCTTC. Its translation: CASSDSQNNEQFF.

The rearrangement uses TRBV6-1 and TRBJ1-2; the D is unclear. CDR3 size: 14 residues. The V gene's germline CDR1 is MNHNS and CDR2 SASEGT. The germline V and J ends were trimmed by 3 bases and 1 base, with 9 bases remaining between them. The CDR3 nucleotides read TGTGCCAGCAGTGAGCCGAGACATAACTATGGCTACACCTTC. Its translation is CASSEPRHNYGYTF.

This sequence joins TRBV19 and TRBJ2-2; 13 bases match TRBD2. The V segment lost 5 bases and the J segment 3 bases; nucleotides outside the gene matches: 12. This CDR3 has 19 residues. From germline, CDR1 is LNHDA and CDR2 SQIVND (reference sequence). The CDR3 loop reads CASSLHDGLAGAHTGELFF. The CDR3 coding sequence is TGTGCCAGTAGTCTCCACGACGGACTAGCGGGGGCCCACACCGGGGAGCTGTTTTTT.

This clone was observed once. V and J are TRBV15 and TRBJ2-2; a weak D match, TRBD1 (6 bases). This CDR3 region has 14 residues. V lost 0 bases, J lost 8 bases, and 10 bases lay in between. The germline V gene encodes CDR1 LNHNV and CDR2 YYDKDF (reference sequence). The CDR3 region is CATSRDRGRGELFF. DNA for the CDR3: TGTGCCACCAGCAGAGATAGGGGGAGAGGGGAGCTGTTTTTT. Together with reference TRBV15 and TRBJ2-2, the CDR3 gives the full variable domain: DAMVIQNPRYQVTQFGKPVTLSCSQTLNHNVMYWYQQKSSQAPKLLFHYYDKDFNNEADTPDNFQSRRPNTSFCFLDIRSPGLGDTAMYLCATSRDRGRGELFFGEGSRLTVL.

The chain uses TRBV7-2 and TRBJ2-1; D possibly corresponds to TRBD2 (5 bases). CDR1 SGHTA and CDR2 FQGNSA come from the germline V gene. The CDR3 length is 13 residues. V was clipped by 1 base and J by 10 bases, with 11 bases between them. CDR3 coding DNA: TGTGCCAGCAGCTTAGAACTAGTAAGGGAGCAGTTCTTC. This encodes CASSLELVREQFF.

The chain joins TRBV28 to TRBJ2-7, with 11 bases matching TRBD1. The CDR3 covers 15 residues. Germline V lookup: CDR1 MDHEN, CDR2 SYDVKM. The V gene end was trimmed by 6 bases and the J gene end by 6 bases; junction bases not matched to a gene: 10. Here the CDR3 DNA reads TGTGCCAGCAGCTCCCCCGGGACAGGGGGGCGCGAGCAGTACTTC. Encoded protein: CASSSPGTGGREQYF.

The gene calls are TRBV9 and TRBJ2-1, with a tentative D call TRBD2 (6 bases). V was trimmed by 0 bases and J by 7 bases, leaving 14 bases between them. The CDR3 is made up of 15 amino acids. Germline CDR1 and CDR2: SGDLS and YYNGEE. The CDR3 DNA is TGTGCCAGCAGCGTAGATTCTGGAGGGGTTAATGAGCAGTTCTTC. This codes for CASSVDSGGVNEQFF.

This rearrangement joins TRBV7-9 to TRBJ2-7; TRBD1 agrees at 10 bases. Looked up from germline, CDR1 is SEHNR and CDR2 is FQNEAQ (reference sequence). V gave up 5 bases and J gave up 1 base; unmatched junction bases: 5. This CDR3 is 15 amino acids long. CDR3 nucleotides: TGTGCCAGCAGCGCGGGACAGGGGACATCCTACGAGCAGTACTTC. The encoded protein is CASSAGQGTSYEQYF.

The chain couples TRBV14 to TRBJ2-2; 7 nucleotides match TRBD1. CDR1 SGHDN and CDR2 FVKESK come from the germline V gene. The V segment lost 8 bases and the J segment 0 bases; nucleotides outside the gene matches: 6. The CDR3 runs to 15 residues. CDR3: CASATGFTNTGELFF. The CDR3 DNA sequence: TGTGCCAGCGCGACAGGGTTTACGAACACCGGGGAGCTGTTTTTT.

This clone was found once. The chain's CDR3 is CASSVQGANEQFF. DNA of the CDR3: TGTGCCAGCAGCGTACAGGGGGCAAATGAGCAGTTCTTC. This chain connects TRBV9 to TRBJ2-1, with TRBD1 matching over 8 bases. The CDR3 consists of 13 residues. Germline V CDR1 and CDR2: SGDLS, YYNGEE. With V trimmed by 1 base and J by 7 bases, 1 base remained unmatched.

V gene TRBV29-1 combines with J gene TRBJ2-5; no clear D gene. Trimming pared 4 bases from V and 2 bases from J, leaving 11 bases between. The CDR3 spans 13 residues. CDR1 and CDR2 (germline): SQVTM, ANQGSEA. CDR3 residues: CSVGLSQQETQYF. CDR3 nucleotides: TGCAGCGTTGGGCTCTCGCAACAAGAGACCCAGTACTTC. Complete variable domain (other parts from reference TRBV29-1 and TRBJ2-5): SAVISQKPSRDICQRGTSLTIQCQVDSQVTMMFWYRQQPGQSLTLIATANQGSEATYESGFVIDKFPISRPNLTFSTLTVSNMSPEDSSIYLCSVGLSQQETQYFGPGTRLLVL.